This T cell receptor beta chain was recorded in a study of cytomegalovirus exposure and HLA in healthy donors. General study results and limits: The majority of TCR sequences were rare, yet some public TCRs appeared in many donors.

Using immunoSEQ multiplex PCR, the repertoire was profiled, and TCRdb retains in-frame clones only, with some absent. The table lists over 250,000 clones, 70% to 90% of them singletons. The CDR3 totals 15 residues. J lost 7 bases, V lost 4 bases, and 6 bases had no gene match. Germline CDR1 and CDR2: SGHVS and FNYEAQ. A few counts support this clone. Its antigen remains unidentified. Material: PBMCs. V is TRBV7-6 and J is TRBJ1-6; 8 bases are shared with TRBD1. The sequence derives from a woman aged 18-29 years in good health and CMV-seronegative. The CDR3 region is CASSSRTGTNSPLHF. CDR3 coding DNA: TGTGCCAGCAGCTCCAGGACAGGGACAAATTCACCCCTCCACTTT. The whole variable domain, remainder taken from reference TRBV7-6 and TRBJ1-6, is GAGVSQSPRYKVTKRGQDVALRCDPISGHVSLYWYRQALGQGPEFLTYFNYEAQQDKSGLPNDRFSAERPEGSISTLTIQRTEQRDSAMYRCASSSRTGTNSPLHFGNGTRLTVT.